One sample yielded the 8 T cell receptor beta chains listed below, sequenced in a study of identical twins. TCRdb reanalysed the 5' RACE reads using MiXCR and keeps one entry per CDR3 protein. The profile shows 500,000 to 650,000 distinct CDR3 sequences, around 7.5% of them singletons. The same specimen was also included in a second study, on yellow fever vaccine responses in identical twins.

Sequences were obtained from PBMCs. These receptors all stem from a woman younger than 30 in good health.

The chain couples TRBV7-6 to TRBJ2-1; 12 bases are a match to TRBD1. CDR3 length equals 15 residues. Unmatched junction bases numbered 7, after V lost 5 bases and J lost 8 bases. The V gene's germline CDR1 is SGHVS and CDR2 FNYEAQ. The CDR3 protein is CASSDPGQGADEQFF. Written as DNA, the CDR3 is TGTGCCAGCAGCGATCCGGGACAGGGGGCTGATGAGCAGTTCTTC. The full variable domain, in which reference TRBV7-6 and TRBJ2-1 provide the parts outside the CDR3, is GAGVSQSPRYKVTKRGQDVALRCDPISGHVSLYWYRQALGQGPEFLTYFNYEAQQDKSGLPNDRFSAERPEGSISTLTIQRTEQRDSAMYRCASSDPGQGADEQFFGPGTRLTVL.

The V gene is TRBV9, the J gene TRBJ2-3; 16 bases align to TRBD2. This CDR3 contains 18 residues. V gave up 2 bases and J gave up 6 bases; unmatched junction bases: 9. Germline CDR1 SGDLS, CDR2 YYNGEE. CDR3: CASSVSGTSGRAGDTQYF. CDR3 coding DNA: TGTGCCAGCAGCGTGTCCGGGACTAGCGGGAGGGCCGGGGATACGCAGTATTTT. The full variable domain, in which reference TRBV9 and TRBJ2-3 provide the parts outside the CDR3, is DSGVTQTPKHLITATGQRVTLRCSPRSGDLSVYWYQQSLDQGLQFLIQYYNGEERAKGNILERFSAQQFPDLHSELNLSSLELGDSALYFCASSVSGTSGRAGDTQYFGPGTRLTVL.

The genes are TRBV6-2 or TRBV6-3 and TRBJ2-7; a weak D match, TRBD1 (5 bases). The germline CDR1 and CDR2 sequences are MNHEY and SVGEGT. This CDR3 contains 14 residues. V shed 5 bases and J shed 4 bases, with 15 bases lying between them. The CDR3 region has the DNA TGTGCCAGCAGTCCAAGGACAAGCGAATACGAGCAGTACTTC. This gives the protein CASSPRTSEYEQYF.

This clonotype was counted many times. V is TRBV18 and J is TRBJ2-2; D possibly uses TRBD1 or TRBD2 (5 bases each). Germline lookup yields CDR1 KGHSH and CDR2 LQKENI. The ends were cut back, 0 bases at V and 4 bases at J, with 12 bases in the middle. The CDR3 spans 16 residues. The CDR3 region has the DNA TGTGCCAGCTCACCACCGAATCGGGGCGTCACCGGGGAGCTGTTTTTT. This sequence encodes CASSPPNRGVTGELFF.

The chain couples TRBV11-2 to TRBJ2-2; the D gene is possibly TRBD2 (6 bases). Trimming removed 5 bases from V and 6 bases from J, with 16 bases in between. The CDR3 consists of 15 residues. Germline V gene sequence: CDR1 SGHAT, CDR2 FQNNGV. CDR3: CASSPGDRSAGELFF. For the CDR3, the DNA is TGTGCCAGCAGCCCGGGGGACCGTTCGGCCGGGGAGCTGTTTTTT. Looking up the rest from reference TRBV11-2 and TRBJ2-2 gives the full variable domain: EAGVAQSPRYKIIEKRQSVAFWCNPISGHATLYWYQQILGQGPKLLIQFQNNGVVDDSQLPKDRFSAERLKGVDSTLKIQPAKLEDSAVYLCASSPGDRSAGELFFGEGSRLTVL.

The chain joins TRBV20-1 to TRBJ2-1; 8 bases are shared with TRBD1. The ends lost 5 bases at V and 7 bases at J; junction bases unmatched: 13. The CDR3 extends over 15 amino acids. The V gene's germline CDR1 is DFQATT and CDR2 SNEGSKA (reference sequence). CDR3 amino acids: CSAGAGTGGWNEQFF. The CDR3 DNA reads as TGCAGTGCTGGGGCCGGGACAGGTGGGTGGAATGAGCAGTTCTTC.

This clonotype was counted at least ten times. The gene calls are TRBV29-1 and TRBJ2-5; possible D gene TRBD2, 5 bases. Between the trimmed V and J ends, which lost 4 bases and 0 bases, there was a span of 24 bases. Germline V lookup: CDR1 SQVTM, CDR2 ANQGSEA. The CDR3 has 18 residues. The CDR3 DNA is TGCAGCGTTGGGGAGTACGCGGATTGGAATTCAAACCAAGAGACCCAGTACTTC. Amino acids: CSVGEYADWNSNQETQYF.

This clonotype was counted ten times or more. The V and J genes are TRBV4-1 and TRBJ2-3; TRBD1 agrees at 7 bases. The trim removed 0 bases at V and 5 bases at J, leaving 11 bases unmatched. CDR1 is MGHRA, CDR2 YSYEKL, per germline. This CDR3 has 17 amino acids. CDR3 protein: CASSQDDDTGVKDTQYF. As DNA, the CDR3 is TGCGCCAGCAGCCAAGATGACGATACAGGGGTGAAAGATACGCAGTATTTT.